This passage covers 9 T cell receptor beta chains from one sample sequenced in a study of T cell responses to AZD1222 COVID-19 vaccine. Sequencing was performed with immunoSEQ multiplex PCR; in TCRdb, only in-frame clones are kept and a portion is missing. This sample yields about 110,000 clones, of which approximately 94% are seen a single time; around 3% belongs to the top ten. The sample here was peripheral blood, taken 28 days after the second AZD1222 dose. Every receptor here comes from an adult who received the AZD1222 COVID-19 vaccine.

The V call is TRBV4-2, the J call TRBJ2-1; D is perhaps TRBD1 (6 bases). In germline, CDR1 is LGHNA, CDR2 YNFKEQ. Trimming took off 3 bases at V and 9 bases at J, with 21 bases between the two ends. CDR3 size: 16 residues. The CDR3 sequence: CASSQPSDRTRGEQFF. The DNA for the CDR3 is TGTGCCAGCAGCCAGCCATCTGACAGGACGCGCGGTGAGCAGTTCTTC.

The genes are TRBV5-4 and TRBJ2-1; D unresolved. This CDR3 is 15 amino acids long. Germline-derived CDR1 and CDR2 are SGHNT and YYREEE (reference sequence). Deletions cut 2 bases from V and 0 bases from J, with 9 bases between. CDR3 DNA sequence: TGTGCCAGCAGCTTCCCCTGGGCCTCCTACAATGAGCAGTTCTTC. It is translated as CASSFPWASYNEQFF.

The rearrangement links TRBV4-2 to TRBJ2-3, with TRBD2 matching over 7 bases. The germline CDR1 and CDR2 sequences are LGHNA and YNFKEQ. Trimming removed 0 bases from V and 6 bases from J; junction bases left unmatched: 18. The CDR3 totals 19 residues. The DNA of the CDR3 is TGTGCCAGCAGCCAAGAAACTTCTACTAGCGCCCGCTTGGCGGATACGCAGTATTTT. Translating it yields CASSQETSTSARLADTQYF.

This sequence joins TRBV5-5 and TRBJ2-1; D is tentatively TRBD1 or TRBD2 (5 bases each). Per the germline V gene, CDR1 is SGHKS and CDR2 is YYEKEE (reference sequence). There are 18 residues in the CDR3. Trimming took 4 bases from V and 6 from J, leaving 26 bases between them. The CDR3 is CASSHLGPQDVGINEQFF. The DNA for the CDR3 is TGTGCCAGCAGCCACCTGGGACCACAAGATGTGGGAATCAATGAGCAGTTCTTC.

V is TRBV7-6 and J is TRBJ2-2, with 14 nucleotides matching TRBD2. Per germline, CDR1 SGHVS and CDR2 FNYEAQ. The CDR3 contains 18 residues. Losses at the gene ends were 5 bases for V and 3 bases for J; bases not matched to a gene: 8. In nucleotides, the CDR3 is TGTGCCAGCAGCCTTCGACTAGCGGGAGGGCCGGACACCGGGGAGCTGTTTTTT. Amino acids: CASSLRLAGGPDTGELFF.

This sequence joins TRBV7-2 and TRBJ2-1; D gene unclear. Germline CDR1 SGHTA, CDR2 FQGNSA. This CDR3 has 17 amino acids. V was shortened by 1 base and J by 0 bases, with 13 bases between the two germline ends. The CDR3 DNA reads TGTGCCAGCAGCTTAGGGCGCGGTCTGAGCTCCTACAATGAGCAGTTCTTC. This codes for CASSLGRGLSSYNEQFF.

V is TRBV5-1 and J is TRBJ1-1; D unclear. V was shortened by 0 bases and J by 1 base, with 4 bases between the two germline ends. The length of the CDR3 is 13 residues. The germline V gene encodes CDR1 SGHRS and CDR2 YFSETQ. The CDR3 DNA reads as TGCGCCAGCAGCTTGGCGGGGAACACTGAAGCTTTCTTT. It yields the protein CASSLAGNTEAFF.

This chain joins TRBV18 and TRBJ2-1, with TRBD1 identical over 8 bases. The V gene end was trimmed by 5 bases and the J gene end by 7 bases; junction bases not matched to a gene: 19. This CDR3 comprises 18 residues. Germline V CDR1 and CDR2: KGHSH, LQKENI. The CDR3 loop reads CASSWDRLTLLQTNEQFF. CDR3 bases: TGTGCCAGCTCATGGGACAGGTTAACCCTACTTCAGACGAATGAGCAGTTCTTC.

In DNA form, the CDR3 reads TGTGCCAGCAGCTCCGCCGGGACAGGGAACTATGGCTACACCTTC. Protein sequence: CASSSAGTGNYGYTF. The chain couples TRBV5-8 to TRBJ1-2; 9 bases map to TRBD1. CDR1 SGHTS and CDR2 YDEGEE come from the germline V gene. With 3 bases clipped from V and 2 bases from J, the junction kept 5 bases outside the gene matches. The length of the CDR3 is 15 residues.